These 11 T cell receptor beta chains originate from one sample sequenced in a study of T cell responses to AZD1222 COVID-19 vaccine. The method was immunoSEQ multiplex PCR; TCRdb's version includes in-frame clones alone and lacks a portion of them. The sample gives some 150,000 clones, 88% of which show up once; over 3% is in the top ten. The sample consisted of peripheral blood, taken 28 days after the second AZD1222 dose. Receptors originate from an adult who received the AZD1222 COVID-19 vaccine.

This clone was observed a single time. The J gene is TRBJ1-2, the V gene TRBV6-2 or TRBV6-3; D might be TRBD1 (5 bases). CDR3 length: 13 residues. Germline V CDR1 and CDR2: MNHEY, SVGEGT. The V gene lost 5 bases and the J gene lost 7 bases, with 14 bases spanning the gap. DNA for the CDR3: TGTGCCAGCAGTCTGACCCCAGGGCTTGGCTACACCTTC. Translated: CASSLTPGLGYTF.

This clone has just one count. CDR3 loop: CASSPIAGDSSGRTDTQYF. The CDR3 nucleotides read TGCGCCAGCAGCCCAATCGCGGGGGACTCTAGCGGACGCACAGATACGCAGTATTTT. J is TRBJ2-3 and V is TRBV4-1, with TRBD2 matching 7 bases. CDR3 length equals 19 residues. J gave up 1 base and V 4 bases, and 17 bases lay outside the gene matches. The germline V gene has CDR1 MGHRA and CDR2 YSYEKL.

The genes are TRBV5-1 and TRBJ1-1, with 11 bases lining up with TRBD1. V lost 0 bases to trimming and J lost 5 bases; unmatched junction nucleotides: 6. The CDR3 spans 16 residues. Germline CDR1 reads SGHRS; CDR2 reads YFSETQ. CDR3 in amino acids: CASSLGTGGLGTEAFF. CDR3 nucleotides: TGCGCCAGCAGCTTGGGGACAGGGGGCTTGGGAACTGAAGCTTTCTTT.

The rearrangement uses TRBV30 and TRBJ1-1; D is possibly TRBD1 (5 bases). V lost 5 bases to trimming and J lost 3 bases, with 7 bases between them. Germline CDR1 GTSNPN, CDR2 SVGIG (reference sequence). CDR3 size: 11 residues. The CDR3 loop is CAWGADTEAFF. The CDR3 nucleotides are TGTGCCTGGGGGGCGGACACTGAAGCTTTCTTT.

The CDR3 sequence: CASSFVSRPSSYEQYF. The CDR3 nucleotides read TGTGCCAGCAGCTTTGTTAGCAGACCGAGCTCCTACGAGCAGTACTTC. The V and J genes are TRBV7-8 and TRBJ2-7; D gene ambiguous. V was pared by 3 bases and J by 0 bases, with 15 bases between. The CDR3 spans 16 residues. Germline values: CDR1 SGHVS, CDR2 FQNEAQ.

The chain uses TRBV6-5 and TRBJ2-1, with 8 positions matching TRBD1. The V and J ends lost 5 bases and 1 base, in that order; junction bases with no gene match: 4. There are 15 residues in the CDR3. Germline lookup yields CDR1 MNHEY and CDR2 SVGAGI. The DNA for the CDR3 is TGTGCCAGCAGTAGCAGGGGGCTTTCCTACAATGAGCAGTTCTTC. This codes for CASSSRGLSYNEQFF.

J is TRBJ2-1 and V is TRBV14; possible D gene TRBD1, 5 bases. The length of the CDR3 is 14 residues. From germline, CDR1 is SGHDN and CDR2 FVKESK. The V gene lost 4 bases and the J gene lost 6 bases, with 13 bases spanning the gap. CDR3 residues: CASSPLGALNEQFF. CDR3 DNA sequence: TGTGCCAGCAGCCCCTTAGGGGCCCTCAATGAGCAGTTCTTC.

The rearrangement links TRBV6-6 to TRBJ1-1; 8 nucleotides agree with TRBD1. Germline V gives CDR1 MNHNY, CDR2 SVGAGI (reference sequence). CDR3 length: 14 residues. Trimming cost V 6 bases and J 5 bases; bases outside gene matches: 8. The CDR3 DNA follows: TGTGCCAGCAGCCACCAGGACAGGGCGACTGAAGCTTTCTTT. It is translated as CASSHQDRATEAFF.

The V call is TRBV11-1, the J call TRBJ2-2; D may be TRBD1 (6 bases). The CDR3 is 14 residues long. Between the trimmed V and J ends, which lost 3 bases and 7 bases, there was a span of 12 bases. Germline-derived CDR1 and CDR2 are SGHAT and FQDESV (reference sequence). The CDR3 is CASSFRGQNGELFF. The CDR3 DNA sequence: TGTGCCAGCAGCTTCCGTGGACAGAACGGGGAGCTGTTTTTT.

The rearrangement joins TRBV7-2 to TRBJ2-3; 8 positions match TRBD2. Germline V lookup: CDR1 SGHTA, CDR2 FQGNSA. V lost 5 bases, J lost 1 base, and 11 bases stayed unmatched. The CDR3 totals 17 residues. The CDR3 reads CASSPARAGGGTDTQYF. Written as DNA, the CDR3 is TGTGCCAGCAGCCCCGCCCGCGCGGGGGGAGGCACAGATACGCAGTATTTT.

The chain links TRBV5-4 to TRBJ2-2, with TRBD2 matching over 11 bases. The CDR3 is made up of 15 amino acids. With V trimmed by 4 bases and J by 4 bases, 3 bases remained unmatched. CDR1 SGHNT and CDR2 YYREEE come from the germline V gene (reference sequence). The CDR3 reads CASSTSGSITGELFF. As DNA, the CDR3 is TGTGCCAGCAGCACTAGCGGGAGTATCACCGGGGAGCTGTTTTTT. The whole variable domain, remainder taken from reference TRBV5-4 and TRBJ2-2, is ETGVTQSPTHLIKTRGQQVTLRCSSQSGHNTVSWYQQALGQGPQFIFQYYREEENGRGNFPPRFSGLQFPNYSSELNVNALELDDSALYLCASSTSGSITGELFFGEGSRLTVL.